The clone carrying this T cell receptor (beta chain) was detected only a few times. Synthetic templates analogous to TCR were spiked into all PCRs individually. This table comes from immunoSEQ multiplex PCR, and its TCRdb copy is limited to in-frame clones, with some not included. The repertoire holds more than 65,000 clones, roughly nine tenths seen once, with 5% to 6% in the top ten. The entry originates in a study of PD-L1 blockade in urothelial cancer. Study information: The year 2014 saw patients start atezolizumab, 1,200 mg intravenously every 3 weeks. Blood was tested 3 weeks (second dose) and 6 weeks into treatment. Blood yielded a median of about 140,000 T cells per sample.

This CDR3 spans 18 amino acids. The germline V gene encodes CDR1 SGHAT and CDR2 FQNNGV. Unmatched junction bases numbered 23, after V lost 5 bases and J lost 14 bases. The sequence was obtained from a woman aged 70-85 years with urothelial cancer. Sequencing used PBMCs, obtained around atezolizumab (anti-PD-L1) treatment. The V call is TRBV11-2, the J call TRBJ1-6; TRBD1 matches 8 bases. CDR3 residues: CASSQYKQGETGNLALHF. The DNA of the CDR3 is TGTGCCAGCAGCCAATATAAACAGGGGGAAACTGGTAATTTGGCCCTCCACTTT.